The clone carrying this T cell receptor beta chain was picked up one time. This CDR3 spans 13 amino acids. With V trimmed by 6 bases and J by 9 bases, 6 bases remained unmatched. Germline values: CDR1 SNHLY, CDR2 FYNNEI. In the source study's methods: The authors estimated nucleated cell counts from reference gene primer amplification. The assay was immunoSEQ multiplex PCR, and TCRdb's table has in-frame clones only and misses some. V, J and clone size are those of that table, while D and trimming were read from the DNA. The sample records some 270,000 clones, 75% to 90% being singletons. This sample is drawn from a study of blood T cell repertoires in COVID-19. Across the whole study: Whether acute or convalescent, the COVID-19 samples came from the United States, Italy and Spain. PBMCs, B-cell-depleted T cells, or T cells were the source of the cDNA or gDNA that made up the material.

The chain uses TRBV2 and TRBJ2-3, with 10 bases identical to TRBD2. The sample consisted of peripheral blood. The TCR comes from a man aged 45-60 years with acute or convalescent COVID-19. The CDR3 DNA sequence: TGTGCCAGCAGCGGGACTAGCGTTAGCACGCAGTATTTT. Translated: CASSGTSVSTQYF. Full variable domain (missing parts from reference TRBV2 and TRBJ2-3): EPEVTQTPSHQVTQMGQEVILRCVPISNHLYFYWYRQILGQKVEFLVSFYNNEISEKSEIFDDQFSVERPDGSNFTLKIRSTKLEDSAMYFCASSGTSVSTQYFGPGTRLTVL.